This T cell receptor beta chain came from a study of T cell repertoires in cytomegalovirus infection. Overall study: Well-studied HLA-B-restricted epitopes and recently identified HLA-C-restricted epitopes of CMV were both used in the study. Whole-study results and caveats: The study found HLA-C-restricted CMV-specific TCR beta clonotypes dominating the ex vivo response.

Germline CDR1 and CDR2: SGHTA and FQGNSA. V lost 5 bases and J lost 0, with 12 bases in between. The CDR3 has 15 residues. This clonotype was recorded many times. The antigen is unknown. TCRdb passed the reads through MiXCR, listing each CDR3 protein once. The sample yields about 890,000 distinct CDR3 sequences, around 29% seen once. The sequenced sample was cultured CD8+ T cells from PBMCs, obtained from culture after CMV antigen stimulation. This clonotype was obtained from a human donor in good health (CMV status not recorded). Some clones in this sample may be carry-over from other donors' samples. The rearrangement uses TRBV7-2 and TRBJ2-3; no clear D gene. The CDR3 here is CASSLGRKSTDTQYF. For the CDR3, the DNA is TGTGCCAGCAGCCTTGGACGTAAAAGCACAGATACGCAGTATTTT.